This T cell receptor beta chain was observed in a study of graft-versus-host responses after intestinal transplantation. The repertoire was sequenced with immunoSEQ multiplex PCR; TCRdb's copy has only in-frame clones and lacks some. The data hold approximately 26,000 clones, with approximately 87% observed a single time. This sequence originates from a human patient who received an intestinal transplant, so some T cells may come from the graft donor. Sequencing was performed on PBMCs, taken approximately four weeks after intestinal transplant.

The CDR3 bases are TGCAGCGTTAGTGGAATGCGGGAGGGCCGGACAGATACGCAGTATTTT. Protein: CSVSGMREGRTDTQYF. The chain recombines TRBV29-1 with TRBJ2-3; 9 nucleotides line up with TRBD2. Germline trimming cut 5 bases from V and 3 bases from J; bases unmatched to any gene: 12. The germline V gene has CDR1 SQVTM and CDR2 ANQGSEA. The CDR3 extends over 16 amino acids.